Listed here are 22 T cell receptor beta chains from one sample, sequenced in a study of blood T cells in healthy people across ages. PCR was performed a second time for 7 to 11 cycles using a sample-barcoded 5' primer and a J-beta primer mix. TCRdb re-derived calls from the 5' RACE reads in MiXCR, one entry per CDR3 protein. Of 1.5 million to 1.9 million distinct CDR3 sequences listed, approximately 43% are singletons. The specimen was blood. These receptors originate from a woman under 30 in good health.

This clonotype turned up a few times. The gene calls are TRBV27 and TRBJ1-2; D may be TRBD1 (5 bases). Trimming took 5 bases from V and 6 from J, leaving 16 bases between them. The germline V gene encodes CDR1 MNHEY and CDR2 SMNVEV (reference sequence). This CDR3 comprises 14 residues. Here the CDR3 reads CASSPLGRGNGYTF. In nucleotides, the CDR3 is TGTGCCAGCAGTCCCCTGGGGCGGGGGAATGGCTACACCTTC.

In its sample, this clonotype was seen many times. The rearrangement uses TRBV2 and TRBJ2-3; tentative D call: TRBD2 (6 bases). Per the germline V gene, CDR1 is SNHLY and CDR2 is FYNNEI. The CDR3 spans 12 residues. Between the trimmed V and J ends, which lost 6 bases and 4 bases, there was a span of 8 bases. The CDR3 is CASSGGADTQYF. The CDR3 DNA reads TGTGCCAGCAGCGGGGGAGCAGATACGCAGTATTTT.

CDR3 in amino acids: CSAPERGTFYNEQFF. Written as DNA, the CDR3 is TGCAGTGCCCCGGAGCGGGGGACCTTCTACAATGAGCAGTTCTTC. V usage is TRBV20-1 and J usage is TRBJ2-1, with TRBD2 identical over 8 bases. The CDR3 runs 15 residues. The junction had 10 bases not matched to a gene; V was cut back by 6 bases and J by 3 bases. Germline-derived CDR1 and CDR2 are DFQATT and SNEGSKA (reference sequence).

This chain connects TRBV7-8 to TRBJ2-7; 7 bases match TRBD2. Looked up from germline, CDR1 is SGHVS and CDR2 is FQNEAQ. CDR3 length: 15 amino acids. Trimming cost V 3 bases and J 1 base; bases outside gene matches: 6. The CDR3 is CASSFRGRISYEQYF. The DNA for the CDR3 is TGTGCCAGCAGCTTCCGCGGGAGAATATCCTACGAGCAGTACTTC.

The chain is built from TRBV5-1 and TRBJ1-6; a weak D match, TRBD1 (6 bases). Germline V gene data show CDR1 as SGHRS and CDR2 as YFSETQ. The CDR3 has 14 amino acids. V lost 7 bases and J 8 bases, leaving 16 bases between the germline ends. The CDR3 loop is CASGIQGDDSPLHF. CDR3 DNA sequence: TGCGCCAGCGGGATACAGGGCGATGATTCACCCCTCCACTTT. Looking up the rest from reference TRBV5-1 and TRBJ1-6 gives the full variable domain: KAGVTQTPRYLIKTRGQQVTLSCSPISGHRSVSWYQQTPGQGLQFLFEYFSETQRNKGNFPGRFSGRQFSNSRSEMNVSTLELGDSALYLCASGIQGDDSPLHFGNGTRLTVT.

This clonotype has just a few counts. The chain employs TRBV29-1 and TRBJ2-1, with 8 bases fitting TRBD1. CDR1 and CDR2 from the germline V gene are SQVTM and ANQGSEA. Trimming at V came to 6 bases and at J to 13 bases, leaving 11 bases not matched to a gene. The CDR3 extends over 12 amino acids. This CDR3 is CSVARQGREQFF. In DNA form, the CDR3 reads TGCAGCGTCGCCAGACAGGGGAGAGAACAGTTCTTC.

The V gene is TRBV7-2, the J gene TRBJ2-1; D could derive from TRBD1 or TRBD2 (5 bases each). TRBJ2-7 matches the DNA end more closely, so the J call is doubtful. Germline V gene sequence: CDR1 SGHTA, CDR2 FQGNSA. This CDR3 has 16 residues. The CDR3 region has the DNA TGTGCCAGCAGCTATCCCGGGGCCCTCTCCTACAATGAGCAGTACTTC. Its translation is CASSYPGALSYNEQYF.

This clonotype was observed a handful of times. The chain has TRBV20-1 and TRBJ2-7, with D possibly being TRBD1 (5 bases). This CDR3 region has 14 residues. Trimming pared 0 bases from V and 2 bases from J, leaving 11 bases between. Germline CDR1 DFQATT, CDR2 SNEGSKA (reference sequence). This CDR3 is CSARDRGHPYEQYF. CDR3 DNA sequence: TGCAGTGCTAGAGATAGGGGCCATCCCTACGAGCAGTACTTC.

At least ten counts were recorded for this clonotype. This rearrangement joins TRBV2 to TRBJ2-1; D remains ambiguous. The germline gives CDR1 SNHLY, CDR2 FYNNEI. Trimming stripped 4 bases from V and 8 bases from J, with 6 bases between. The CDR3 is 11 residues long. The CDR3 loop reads CASSASDEQFF. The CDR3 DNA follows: TGTGCCAGCAGTGCATCCGATGAGCAGTTCTTC.

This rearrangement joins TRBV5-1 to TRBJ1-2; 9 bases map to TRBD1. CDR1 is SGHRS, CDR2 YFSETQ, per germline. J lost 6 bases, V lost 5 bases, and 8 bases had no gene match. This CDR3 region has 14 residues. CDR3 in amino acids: CASRRDRVPNGYTF. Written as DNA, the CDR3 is TGCGCCAGCAGACGGGACAGGGTTCCTAATGGCTACACCTTC.

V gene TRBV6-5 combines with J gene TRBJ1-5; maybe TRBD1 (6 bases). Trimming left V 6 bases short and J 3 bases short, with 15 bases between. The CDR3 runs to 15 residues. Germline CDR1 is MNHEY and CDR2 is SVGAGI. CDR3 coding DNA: TGTGCCAGCAGACAGAACTCGGGGGCCAATCAGCCCCAGCATTTT. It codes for CASRQNSGANQPQHF.

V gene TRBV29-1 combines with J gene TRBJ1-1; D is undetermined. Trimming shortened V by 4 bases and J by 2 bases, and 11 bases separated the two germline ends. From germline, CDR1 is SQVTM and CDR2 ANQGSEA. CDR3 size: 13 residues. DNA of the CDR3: TGCAGCGTTGTTTGGGGAGGCAACACTGAAGCTTTCTTT. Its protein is CSVVWGGNTEAFF.

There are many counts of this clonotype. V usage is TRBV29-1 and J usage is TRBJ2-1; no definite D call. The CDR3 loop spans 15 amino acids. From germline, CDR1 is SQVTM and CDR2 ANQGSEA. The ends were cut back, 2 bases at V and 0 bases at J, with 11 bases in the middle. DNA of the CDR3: TGCAGCGTTGAACTTTACTACCGCTCCTACAATGAGCAGTTCTTC. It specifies CSVELYYRSYNEQFF.

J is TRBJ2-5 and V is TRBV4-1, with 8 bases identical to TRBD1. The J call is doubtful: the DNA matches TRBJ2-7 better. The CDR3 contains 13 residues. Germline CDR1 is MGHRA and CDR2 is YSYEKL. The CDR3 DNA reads TGCGCCAGCGGGCAGGGGGCCATCTACGAGCAGTACTTC. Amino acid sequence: CASGQGAIYEQYF.

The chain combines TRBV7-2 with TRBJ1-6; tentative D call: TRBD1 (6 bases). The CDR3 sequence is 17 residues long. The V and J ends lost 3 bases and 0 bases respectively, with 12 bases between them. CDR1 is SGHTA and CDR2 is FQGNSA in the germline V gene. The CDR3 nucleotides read TGTGCCAGCAGCTTGACAGGATTCAACTCCTATAATTCACCCCTCCACTTT. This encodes CASSLTGFNSYNSPLHF.

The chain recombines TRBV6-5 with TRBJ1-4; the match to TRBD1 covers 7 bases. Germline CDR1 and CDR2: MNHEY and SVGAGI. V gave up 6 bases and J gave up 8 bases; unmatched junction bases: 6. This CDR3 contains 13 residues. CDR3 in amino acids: CASRAQGSEKLFF. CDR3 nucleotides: TGTGCCAGCAGGGCACAGGGGTCGGAAAAACTGTTTTTT.

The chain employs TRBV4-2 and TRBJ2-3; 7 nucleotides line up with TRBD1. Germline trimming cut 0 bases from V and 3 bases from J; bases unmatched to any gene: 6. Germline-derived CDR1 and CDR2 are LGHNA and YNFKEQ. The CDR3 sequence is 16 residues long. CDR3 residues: CASSQELQGTTDTQYF. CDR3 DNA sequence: TGTGCCAGCAGCCAAGAACTACAGGGGACGACAGATACGCAGTATTTT.

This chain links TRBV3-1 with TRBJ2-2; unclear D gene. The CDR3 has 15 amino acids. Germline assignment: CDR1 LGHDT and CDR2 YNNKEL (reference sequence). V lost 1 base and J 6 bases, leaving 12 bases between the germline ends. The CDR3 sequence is CASSQVRPFPGELFF. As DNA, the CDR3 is TGTGCCAGCAGCCAAGTTCGGCCTTTCCCCGGGGAGCTGTTTTTT.

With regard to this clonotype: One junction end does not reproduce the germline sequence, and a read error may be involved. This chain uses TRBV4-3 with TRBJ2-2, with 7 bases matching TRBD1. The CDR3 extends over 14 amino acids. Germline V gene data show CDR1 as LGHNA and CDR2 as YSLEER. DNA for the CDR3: TGCGCCAGCAGCCGCAGGGACAGCACCGAGGAGCTGTTTTTT. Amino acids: CASSRRDSTEELFF.

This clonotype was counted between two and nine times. For the CDR3, the DNA is TGCAGCGTTGGAGCTATTCTCACAGATACGCAGTATTTT. Translating gives CSVGAILTDTQYF. The rearrangement joins TRBV29-1 to TRBJ2-3; D is unclear. The CDR3 consists of 13 residues. CDR1 SQVTM and CDR2 ANQGSEA come from the germline V gene. V was trimmed by 4 bases and J by 2 bases, leaving 10 bases between them.

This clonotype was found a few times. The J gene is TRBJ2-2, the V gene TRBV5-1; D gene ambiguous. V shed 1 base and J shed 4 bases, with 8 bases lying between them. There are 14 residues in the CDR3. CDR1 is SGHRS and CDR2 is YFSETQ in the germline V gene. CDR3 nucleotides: TGCGCCAGCAGCTTGCGGAGCTCCACCGGGGAGCTGTTTTTT. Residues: CASSLRSSTGELFF.

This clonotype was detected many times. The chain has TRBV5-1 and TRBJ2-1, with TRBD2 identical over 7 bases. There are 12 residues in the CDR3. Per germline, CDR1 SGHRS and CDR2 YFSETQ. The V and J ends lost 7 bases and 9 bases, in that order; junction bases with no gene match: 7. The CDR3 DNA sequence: TGCGCCAGCCGAGGGACTACAAGTGAGCAGTTCTTC. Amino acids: CASRGTTSEQFF.